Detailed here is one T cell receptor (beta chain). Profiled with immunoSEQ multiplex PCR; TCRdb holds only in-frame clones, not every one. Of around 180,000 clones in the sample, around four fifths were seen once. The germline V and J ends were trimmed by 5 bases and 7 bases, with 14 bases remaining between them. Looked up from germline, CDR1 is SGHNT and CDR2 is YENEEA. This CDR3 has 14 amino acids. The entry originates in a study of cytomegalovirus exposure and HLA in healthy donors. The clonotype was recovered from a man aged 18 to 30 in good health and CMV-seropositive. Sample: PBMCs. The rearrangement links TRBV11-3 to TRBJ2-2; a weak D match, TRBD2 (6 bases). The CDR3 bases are TGTGCCAGCAGCCGCAGGGACTCCCACGGGGAGCTGTTTTTT. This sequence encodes CASSRRDSHGELFF.